This passage covers 18 T cell receptor beta chains from one sample sequenced in a study of control samples from healthy donors and cancer patients. Generated by immunoSEQ multiplex PCR, the TCRdb table keeps only in-frame clones and is missing some. The sample yields about 94,000 clones, around nine tenths seen once. Input material: blood. The receptors come from a woman under 30 in good health.

The chain links TRBV12-3 or TRBV12-4 to TRBJ1-1; a weak D match, TRBD1 (6 bases). The CDR3 length is 12 residues. The V and J ends lost 6 bases and 6 bases respectively, with 11 bases between them. The CDR3 loop reads CASSRGVAEAFF. The CDR3, as DNA: TGTGCCAGCAGCAGGGGAGTCGCTGAAGCTTTCTTT.

CDR3 nucleotides: TGTGCCACCACTCACACCGGGACAGTGAACACCGGGGAGCTGTTTTTT. This codes for CATTHTGTVNTGELFF. The chain recombines TRBV10-3 with TRBJ2-2, with 7 bases fitting TRBD1. V lost 10 bases and J lost 1; bases outside the gene matches: 12. Looked up from germline, CDR1 is ENHRY and CDR2 is SYGVKD. This CDR3 is built from 16 residues.

The chain couples TRBV6-8 to TRBJ1-5, with 8 nucleotides matching TRBD1. This CDR3 has 18 residues. Germline lookup yields CDR1 MNHGY and CDR2 SAAAGT. The V segment lost 6 bases and the J segment 3 bases; nucleotides outside the gene matches: 16. CDR3 bases: TGTGCCAGCAGCGAGATATTCTACAGGGGGATTCACAATCAGCCCCAGCATTTT. It yields the protein CASSEIFYRGIHNQPQHF.

This chain uses TRBV18 with TRBJ2-7; D ambiguous. V lost 3 bases, J lost 0 bases, and 15 bases lay in between. Germline V gene data show CDR1 as KGHSH and CDR2 as LQKENI. CDR3 length equals 16 residues. The CDR3 region is CASSPGSGLSSYEQYF. CDR3 bases: TGTGCCAGCTCACCTGGATCTGGGCTAAGCTCCTACGAGCAGTACTTC.

The chain employs TRBV12-3 or TRBV12-4 and TRBJ1-3; D ambiguous. V lost 6 bases to trimming and J lost 1 base, with 7 bases between them. The CDR3 extends over 13 amino acids. The DNA for the CDR3 is TGTGCCAGCAGCTGGGGATCTGGAAACACCATATATTTT. Protein sequence: CASSWGSGNTIYF.

This rearrangement joins TRBV15 to TRBJ2-1, with 11 bases that match TRBD2. The CDR3 is made up of 16 amino acids. Germline CDR1 LNHNV, CDR2 YYDKDF (reference sequence). J gave up 4 bases and V 4 bases, and 6 bases lay outside the gene matches. CDR3 in amino acids: CATSKDTSGGYNEQFF. CDR3 DNA sequence: TGTGCCACCAGCAAAGACACTAGCGGGGGATACAATGAGCAGTTCTTC.

The genes are TRBV4-2 and TRBJ2-2; weak D call: TRBD1 (6 bases). The CDR3 consists of 16 residues. The ends were cut back, 0 bases at V and 3 bases at J, with 11 bases in the middle. The germline V gene has CDR1 LGHNA and CDR2 YNFKEQ. The CDR3 nucleotides are TGTGCCAGCAGCCAAGATCCGGGACAAGACACCGGGGAGCTGTTTTTT. It codes for CASSQDPGQDTGELFF.

This clone has more than one count but fewer than ten. The gene calls are TRBV7-2 and TRBJ2-5, with D unclear. This CDR3 contains 13 residues. Per germline, CDR1 SGHTA and CDR2 FQGNSA. The V end was cut by 3 bases, the J end by 1 base, with 6 bases between. The CDR3 region is CASSFPPQETQYF. The CDR3 DNA is TGTGCCAGCAGCTTCCCCCCCCAAGAGACCCAGTACTTC.

The chain couples TRBV10-3 to TRBJ1-2; no clear D. Looked up from germline, CDR1 is ENHRY and CDR2 is SYGVKD. This CDR3 region has 14 residues. Trimming took off 0 bases at V and 3 bases at J, with 8 bases between the two ends. The CDR3 bases are TGTGCCATCAGTGAGTCGTCGGAGGACTATGGCTACACCTTC. Its translation: CAISESSEDYGYTF.

The chain combines TRBV18 with TRBJ1-3, with D possibly matching TRBD1 (5 bases). CDR1 and CDR2 (germline): KGHSH, LQKENI. With 3 bases removed from V and 8 bases from J, the gap between germline ends came to 17 bases. This CDR3 contains 15 residues. DNA of the CDR3: TGTGCCAGCTCACCCGCGAGGGAGGGGAAGGACACCATATATTTT. This sequence encodes CASSPAREGKDTIYF.

The chain recombines TRBV27 with TRBJ1-2, with D possibly TRBD1 on 6 matching bases. The germline V gene has CDR1 MNHEY and CDR2 SMNVEV (reference sequence). The V and J ends lost 2 bases and 0 bases respectively, with 10 bases between them. The CDR3 contains 15 residues. CDR3 loop: CASSLVRGANYGYTF. CDR3 nucleotides: TGTGCCAGCAGTTTAGTCAGGGGCGCTAACTATGGCTACACCTTC.

There are a few counts of this clone. The rearrangement joins TRBV3-1 (or the pseudogene TRBV3-2) to TRBJ1-1; TRBD1 agrees at 10 bases. V was pared by 0 bases and J by 1 base, with 5 bases of the junction left unmatched. There are 17 residues in the CDR3. The germline gives CDR1 LGHDT, CDR2 YNNKEL (reference sequence). DNA for the CDR3: TGTGCCAGCAGCCAAGATCGCCGGGACAGGGGGAACACTGAAGCTTTCTTT. This encodes CASSQDRRDRGNTEAFF.

The chain joins TRBV27 to TRBJ2-2, with a weak D call TRBD1 (6 bases). The V gene lost 2 bases and the J gene lost 1 base, with 8 bases spanning the gap. CDR1 and CDR2 from the germline V gene are MNHEY and SMNVEV (reference sequence). The CDR3 is 15 residues long. As DNA, the CDR3 is TGTGCCAGCAGTTTAAGGGGACAGAACACCGGGGAGCTGTTTTTT. This translates into CASSLRGQNTGELFF.

The chain employs TRBV5-6 and TRBJ2-5; D not resolved. Trimming stripped 0 bases from V and 5 bases from J, with 5 bases between. Germline CDR1 SGHDT, CDR2 YYEEEE. This CDR3 has 12 residues. The CDR3 coding sequence is TGTGCCAGCAGCTTGGCCGGGGAGACCCAGTACTTC. Translating it yields CASSLAGETQYF. Using reference TRBV5-6 and TRBJ2-5 for the parts outside the CDR3, the full variable domain is DAGVTQSPTHLIKTRGQQVTLRCSPKSGHDTVSWYQQALGQGPQFIFQYYEEEERQRGNFPDRFSGHQFPNYSSELNVNALLLGDSALYLCASSLAGETQYFGPGTRLLVL.

The chain uses TRBV6-6 and TRBJ2-7; D is uncertain. Germline V gene data show CDR1 as MNHNY and CDR2 as SVGAGI (reference sequence). The V end lost 0 bases, the J end lost 5 bases, and 8 bases lay between the germline ends. The CDR3 sequence is 13 residues long. The CDR3 protein is CASSYSGIHEQYF. For the CDR3, the DNA is TGTGCCAGCAGTTACTCGGGGATCCACGAGCAGTACTTC.

The chain carries TRBV9 and TRBJ1-2, with a possible D match to TRBD1 (5 bases). Trimming took 5 bases from V and 8 from J, leaving 13 bases between them. This CDR3 has 12 residues. Germline V lookup: CDR1 SGDLS, CDR2 YYNGEE. CDR3 amino acids: CASSVPRGGYTF. CDR3 DNA: TGTGCCAGCAGTGTCCCTAGGGGAGGCTACACCTTC.

The J gene is TRBJ1-2, the V gene TRBV6-1; D is undetermined. V was clipped by 0 bases and J by 4 bases, with 12 bases between them. This CDR3 comprises 15 residues. CDR1 is MNHNS and CDR2 is SASEGT in the germline V gene. The CDR3 reads CASSEAGRQVYGYTF. The CDR3 DNA follows: TGTGCCAGCAGTGAAGCAGGGAGACAAGTCTATGGCTACACCTTC.

The V gene is TRBV28, the J gene TRBJ1-2; possibly TRBD1 for D (6 bases). Germline assignment: CDR1 MDHEN and CDR2 SYDVKM. The CDR3 sequence is 13 residues long. Trimming pared 11 bases from V and 2 bases from J, leaving 15 bases between. CDR3 in amino acids: CAVQGQTNYGYTF. CDR3 nucleotide sequence: TGTGCCGTCCAAGGACAGACGAACTATGGCTACACCTTC.